Below are 9 T cell receptor beta chains sequenced from a single sample in a study of beta chain features in type 1 diabetes. These receptors' antigens are unknown. The sequenced template was cDNA made from the entire isolated RNA. The table came from immunoSEQ multiplex PCR; TCRdb's copy has only in-frame clones and leaves some out. Here the sample spans under 250,000 clones, about 14% being singletons. Study-level points and caveats: Among patients with Type 1 diabetes, TCRB CDR3s were moderately but significantly shorter in every one of the four CD4+ subsets.

Sequencing was performed on naive CD4+ T cells from blood. These receptors were collected from a man aged 25-40 years with type 1 diabetes.

V usage is TRBV5-1 and J usage is TRBJ2-7; maybe TRBD1 (5 bases). CDR1 SGHRS and CDR2 YFSETQ come from the germline V gene. V dropped 0 bases and J dropped 1 base, with 14 bases sitting between them. This CDR3 region has 16 residues. The CDR3 here is CASSLAARQPSYEQYF. CDR3 DNA sequence: TGCGCCAGCAGCTTGGCCGCTAGACAGCCTTCCTACGAGCAGTACTTC.

This clone was seen more than once but under ten times. The chain employs TRBV19 and TRBJ1-5, with D possibly being TRBD1 (6 bases). Germline CDR1 and CDR2: LNHDA and SQIVND (reference sequence). CDR3 size: 16 residues. Trimming removed 6 bases from V and 6 bases from J, with 21 bases in between. This chain's CDR3 is CASRQGGRVNGQPQHF. CDR3 DNA sequence: TGTGCCAGTAGACAGGGTGGGAGGGTGAATGGTCAGCCCCAGCATTTT.

CDR3 bases: TGCGCCAGCAGCTTGGTCGGGACTGAAGCTTTCTTT. Its translation: CASSLVGTEAFF. This chain connects TRBV5-1 to TRBJ1-1; D call uncertain. Trimming took 0 bases from V and 5 from J, leaving 5 bases between them. Germline CDR1 reads SGHRS; CDR2 reads YFSETQ. The CDR3 has 12 residues.

The CDR3 sequence is CASSQGGQGSDGYTF. CDR3 bases: TGTGCCAGCAGCCAAGGTGGACAGGGCTCGGATGGCTACACCTTC. The chain links TRBV4-2 to TRBJ1-2, with 8 bases matching TRBD1. The CDR3 loop spans 15 amino acids. Germline V lookup: CDR1 LGHNA, CDR2 YNFKEQ. V was pared by 1 base and J by 6 bases, with 7 bases of the junction left unmatched.

This clone was counted only a few times. This chain links TRBV6-5 with TRBJ2-7, with D possibly being TRBD2 (6 bases). Germline CDR1 is MNHEY and CDR2 is SVGAGI. The CDR3 is made up of 14 amino acids. Trimming took off 6 bases at V and 0 bases at J, with 12 bases between the two ends. CDR3 residues: CASRNSGSSYEQYF. The CDR3 coding sequence is TGTGCCAGCAGGAACTCCGGGAGCTCCTACGAGCAGTACTTC.

This clone came up a few times. The genes are TRBV18 and TRBJ1-1; 9 bases agree with TRBD1. V shed 4 bases and J 1 base; nucleotides not matched to a gene: 4. The CDR3 is 15 residues long. Germline V gene lookup returns CDR1 KGHSH and CDR2 LQKENI. The CDR3 loop reads CASSLDRGSNTEAFF. The CDR3 nucleotides read TGTGCCAGCTCACTCGACAGGGGGTCGAACACTGAAGCTTTCTTT.

In this sample, this clone turned up a few times. This chain connects TRBV18 to TRBJ2-5, with TRBD1 matching 10 bases. After removal of 4 bases from V and 1 base from J, the junction contained 6 bases not matched to a gene. The germline gives CDR1 KGHSH, CDR2 LQKENI. This CDR3 contains 16 residues. The CDR3 bases are TGTGCCAGCTCACTCAAACGGGACAGGGGCCAAGAGACCCAGTACTTC. The encoded protein is CASSLKRDRGQETQYF.

J is TRBJ2-3 and V is TRBV5-1, with 7 nucleotides matching TRBD2. The J segment lost 5 bases and the V segment lost 2 bases, leaving 11 bases of the junction unmatched. The CDR3 is 16 amino acids. Per germline, CDR1 SGHRS and CDR2 YFSETQ. CDR3 coding DNA: TGCGCCAGCAGCTTAGGGTCTAGCGGCGGGGAAGATACGCAGTATTTT. It specifies CASSLGSSGGEDTQYF.

This chain joins TRBV19 and TRBJ1-1, with D possibly being TRBD1 (5 bases). This CDR3 is built from 16 residues. The germline V gene has CDR1 LNHDA and CDR2 SQIVND (reference sequence). V lost 3 bases and J 5 bases, leaving 19 bases between the germline ends. The CDR3 DNA sequence: TGTGCCAGTAGTATGGCCCGACCTCAGGGTTGGACTGAAGCTTTCTTT. Residues: CASSMARPQGWTEAFF.